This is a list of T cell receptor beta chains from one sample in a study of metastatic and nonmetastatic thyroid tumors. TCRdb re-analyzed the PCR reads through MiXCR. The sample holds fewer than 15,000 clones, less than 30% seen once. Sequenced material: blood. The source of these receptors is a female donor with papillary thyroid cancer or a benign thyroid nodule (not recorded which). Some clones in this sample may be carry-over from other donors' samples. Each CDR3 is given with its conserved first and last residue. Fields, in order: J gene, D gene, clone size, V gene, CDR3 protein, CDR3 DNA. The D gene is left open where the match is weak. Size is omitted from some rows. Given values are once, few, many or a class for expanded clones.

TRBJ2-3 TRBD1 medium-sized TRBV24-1 CATSDTGTGTDTQYF TGTGCCACCAGTGACACCGGGACAGGCACAGATACGCAGTATTTT
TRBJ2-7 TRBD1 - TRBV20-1 CSARTDRDPYEQYF TGCAGTGCTAGAACGGACAGGGACCCCTACGAGCAGTACTTC
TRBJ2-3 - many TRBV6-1 CASSPGLVTDTQYF TGTGCCAGCAGCCCTGGACTGGTCACAGATACGCAGTATTTT
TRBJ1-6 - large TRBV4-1 CASSPPHLYNSPLHF TGCGCCAGCAGCCCCCCTCACTTATATAATTCACCCCTCCACTTT
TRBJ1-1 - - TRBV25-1 CASSDGAWDTEAFF TGTGCCAGCAGTGATGGGGCTTGGGACACTGAAGCTTTCTTT
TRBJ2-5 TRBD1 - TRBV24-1 CATSDVGQGRETQYF TGTGCCACCAGTGACGTAGGACAGGGGAGGGAGACCCAGTACTTC
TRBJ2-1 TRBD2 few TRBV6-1 CASSLLTSGTDNEQFF TGTGCCAGCAGTCTCCTTACTAGCGGTACCGACAATGAGCAGTTCTTC
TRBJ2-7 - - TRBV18 CASSPKDSTSFEQYF TGTGCCAGCTCACCTAAGGACAGTACTTCCTTCGAGCAGTACTTC
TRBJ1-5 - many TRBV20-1 CSAEGPDDSNQPQHF TGCAGTGCTGAGGGGCCCGACGATAGCAATCAGCCCCAGCATTTT
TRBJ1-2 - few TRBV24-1 CATSDGSSYGYTF TGTGCCACCAGTGATGGATCTTCCTATGGCTACACCTTC
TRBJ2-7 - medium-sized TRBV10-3 CAISSRGAGFDEQYF TGTGCCATCAGTTCCAGAGGAGCCGGGTTCGACGAGCAGTACTTC
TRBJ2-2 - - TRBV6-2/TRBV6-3 CASSYPSGTGELFF TGTGCCAGCAGTTACCCGAGCGGGACCGGGGAGCTGTTTTTT
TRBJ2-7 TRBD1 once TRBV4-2 CASSQEWGQGYSDSYEQYF TGTGCCAGCAGCCAAGAGTGGGGACAGGGCTATTCGGATTCCTACGAGCAGTACTTC
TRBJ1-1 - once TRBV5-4 CASSVGGNAEAFF TGTGCCAGCAGTGTGGGGGGGAACGCTGAAGCTTTCTTT
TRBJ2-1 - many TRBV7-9 CASSSEIGRSNEQFF TGTGCCAGCAGTTCAGAAATAGGGAGGTCCAATGAGCAGTTCTTC